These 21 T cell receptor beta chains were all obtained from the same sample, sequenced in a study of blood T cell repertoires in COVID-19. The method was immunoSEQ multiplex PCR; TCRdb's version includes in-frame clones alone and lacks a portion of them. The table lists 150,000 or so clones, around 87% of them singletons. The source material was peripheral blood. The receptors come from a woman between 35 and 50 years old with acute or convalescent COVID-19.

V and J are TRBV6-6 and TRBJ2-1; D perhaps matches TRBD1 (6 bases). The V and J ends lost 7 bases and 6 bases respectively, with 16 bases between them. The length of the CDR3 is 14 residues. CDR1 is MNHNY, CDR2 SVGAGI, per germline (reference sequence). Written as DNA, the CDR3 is TGTGCCAGCACCAACAGGGCAGGACTCAATGAGCAGTTCTTC. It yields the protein CASTNRAGLNEQFF.

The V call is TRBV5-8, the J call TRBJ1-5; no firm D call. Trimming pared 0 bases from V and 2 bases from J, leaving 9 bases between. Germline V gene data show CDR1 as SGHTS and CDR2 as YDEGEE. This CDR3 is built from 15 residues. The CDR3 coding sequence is TGTGCCAGCAGCTTGGCCCTGGCCGGCAATCAGCCCCAGCATTTT. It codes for CASSLALAGNQPQHF.

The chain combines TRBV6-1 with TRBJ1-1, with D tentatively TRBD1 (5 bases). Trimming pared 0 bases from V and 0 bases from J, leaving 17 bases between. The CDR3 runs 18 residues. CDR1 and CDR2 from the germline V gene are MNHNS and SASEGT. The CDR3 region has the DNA TGTGCCAGCAGTGAAGCGCCTAGAACAGGTAACGTGAACACTGAAGCTTTCTTT. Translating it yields CASSEAPRTGNVNTEAFF.

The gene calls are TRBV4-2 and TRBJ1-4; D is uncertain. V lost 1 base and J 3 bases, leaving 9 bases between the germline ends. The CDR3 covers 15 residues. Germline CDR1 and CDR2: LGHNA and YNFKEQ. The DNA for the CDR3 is TGTGCCAGCAGCCAAGGGCCGGGAGCTAATGAAAAACTGTTTTTT. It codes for CASSQGPGANEKLFF.

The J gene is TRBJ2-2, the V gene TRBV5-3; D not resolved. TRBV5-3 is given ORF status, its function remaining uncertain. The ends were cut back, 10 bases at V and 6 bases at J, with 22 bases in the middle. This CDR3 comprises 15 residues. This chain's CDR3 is CASCPRSFFPGELFF. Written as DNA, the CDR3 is TGTGCCTCATGCCCCCGTAGTTTCTTTCCCGGGGAGCTGTTTTTT.

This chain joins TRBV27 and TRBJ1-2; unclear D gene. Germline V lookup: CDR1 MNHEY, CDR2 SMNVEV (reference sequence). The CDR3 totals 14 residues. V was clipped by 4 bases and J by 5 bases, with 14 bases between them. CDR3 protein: CASSSLGSEYGYTF. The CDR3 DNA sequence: TGTGCCAGCAGTTCCCTAGGCAGCGAATATGGCTACACCTTC.

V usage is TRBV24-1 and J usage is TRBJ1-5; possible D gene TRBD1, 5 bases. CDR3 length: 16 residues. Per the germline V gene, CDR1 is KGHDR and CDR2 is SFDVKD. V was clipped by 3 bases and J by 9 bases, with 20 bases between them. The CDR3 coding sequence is TGTGCCACCAGTGATCCTAGGGTTGGGGCCCTCTCGCCCCAGCATTTT. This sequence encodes CATSDPRVGALSPQHF.

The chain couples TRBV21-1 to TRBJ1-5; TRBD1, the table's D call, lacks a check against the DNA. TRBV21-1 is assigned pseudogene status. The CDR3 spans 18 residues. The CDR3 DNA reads TGTGCCAGCAGCGAATCTCTCCCCCGGACAGGCGAGGATCAGCCCCAGCATTTT. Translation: CASSESLPRTGEDQPQHF.

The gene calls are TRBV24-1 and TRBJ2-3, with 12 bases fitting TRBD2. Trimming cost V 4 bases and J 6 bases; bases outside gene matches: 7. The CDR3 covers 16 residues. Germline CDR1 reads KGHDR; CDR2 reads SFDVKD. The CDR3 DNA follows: TGTGCCACCAGTGACCGACGGACTAGCGGGGCGGATACGCAGTATTTT. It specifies CATSDRRTSGADTQYF.

DNA for the CDR3: TGTGCCAGCACCCACCCCCGGCAGGGGGCTGACAATGAGCAGTTCTTC. It codes for CASTHPRQGADNEQFF. This chain connects TRBV6-6 to TRBJ2-1; 8 bases align to TRBD1. From germline, CDR1 is MNHNY and CDR2 SVGAGI (reference sequence). J lost 5 bases, V lost 7 bases, and 13 bases had no gene match. This CDR3 is 16 amino acids long.

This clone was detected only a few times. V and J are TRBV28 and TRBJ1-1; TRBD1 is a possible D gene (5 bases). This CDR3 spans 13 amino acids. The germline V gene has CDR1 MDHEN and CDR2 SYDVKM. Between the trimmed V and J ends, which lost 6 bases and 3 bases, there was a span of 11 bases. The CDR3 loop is CASSSGLYTEAFF. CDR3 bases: TGTGCCAGCAGCTCAGGGTTGTACACTGAAGCTTTCTTT.

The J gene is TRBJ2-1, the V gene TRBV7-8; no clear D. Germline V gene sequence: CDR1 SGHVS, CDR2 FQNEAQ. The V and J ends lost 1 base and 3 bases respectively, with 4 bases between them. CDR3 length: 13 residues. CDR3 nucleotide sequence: TGTGCCAGCAGCTTAGTACACTACAATGAGCAGTTCTTC. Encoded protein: CASSLVHYNEQFF.

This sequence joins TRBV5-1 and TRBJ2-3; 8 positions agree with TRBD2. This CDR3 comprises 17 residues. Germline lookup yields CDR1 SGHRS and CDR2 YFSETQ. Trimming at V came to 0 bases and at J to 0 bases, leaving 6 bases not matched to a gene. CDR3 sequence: CASSLVLREVSTDTQYF. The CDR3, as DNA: TGCGCCAGCAGCTTGGTTCTGCGGGAGGTTAGCACAGATACGCAGTATTTT.

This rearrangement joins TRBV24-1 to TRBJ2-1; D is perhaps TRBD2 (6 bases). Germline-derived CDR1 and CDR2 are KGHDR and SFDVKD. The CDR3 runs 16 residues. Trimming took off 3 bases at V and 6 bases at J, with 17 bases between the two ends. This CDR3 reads CATSDPAERASNEQFF. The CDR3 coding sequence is TGTGCCACCAGTGATCCCGCCGAGCGGGCCTCCAATGAGCAGTTCTTC.

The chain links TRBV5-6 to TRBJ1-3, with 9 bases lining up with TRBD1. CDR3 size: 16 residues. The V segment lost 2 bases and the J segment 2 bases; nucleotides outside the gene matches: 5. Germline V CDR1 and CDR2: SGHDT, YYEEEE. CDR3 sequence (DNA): TGTGCCAGCAGCTTTCCGAACAGGGGGCCTGGAAACACCATATATTTT. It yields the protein CASSFPNRGPGNTIYF.

The CDR3 coding sequence is TGTGCCAGTAGTGGGGGCGGGCCTGGGGCCAACGTCCTGACTTTC. Translation: CASSGGGPGANVLTF. V and J are TRBV19 and TRBJ2-6, with TRBD1 as a possible D gene (6 bases). Germline loops: CDR1 LNHDA, CDR2 SQIVND (reference sequence). The CDR3 is made up of 15 amino acids. The V gene lost 5 bases and the J gene lost 2 bases, with 10 bases spanning the gap.

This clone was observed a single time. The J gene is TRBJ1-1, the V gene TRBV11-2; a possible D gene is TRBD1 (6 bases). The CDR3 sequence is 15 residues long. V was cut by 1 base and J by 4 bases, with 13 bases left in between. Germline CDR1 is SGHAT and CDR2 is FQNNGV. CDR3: CASSLGHRASTEAFF. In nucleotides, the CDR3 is TGTGCCAGCAGCTTAGGGCACAGGGCGAGCACTGAAGCTTTCTTT.

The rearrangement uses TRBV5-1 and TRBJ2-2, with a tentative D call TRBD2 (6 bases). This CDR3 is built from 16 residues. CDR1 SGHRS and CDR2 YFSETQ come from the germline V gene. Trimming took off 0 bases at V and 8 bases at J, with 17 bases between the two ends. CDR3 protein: CASSLEPGLRSGELFF. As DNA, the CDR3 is TGCGCCAGCAGCTTGGAGCCGGGACTCAGGTCGGGGGAGCTGTTTTTT.

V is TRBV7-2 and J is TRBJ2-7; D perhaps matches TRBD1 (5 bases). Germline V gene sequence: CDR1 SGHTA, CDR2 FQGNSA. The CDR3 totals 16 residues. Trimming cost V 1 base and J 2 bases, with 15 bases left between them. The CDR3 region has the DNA TGTGCCAGCAGCTTAGGGGGCCAGGGTAAGGCCTACGAGCAGTACTTC. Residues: CASSLGGQGKAYEQYF. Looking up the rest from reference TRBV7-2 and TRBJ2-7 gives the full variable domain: GAGVSQSPSNKVTEKGKDVELRCDPISGHTALYWYRQSLGQGLEFLIYFQGNSAPDKSGLPSDRFSAERTGGSVSTLTIQRTQQEDSAVYLCASSLGGQGKAYEQYFGPGTRLTVT.

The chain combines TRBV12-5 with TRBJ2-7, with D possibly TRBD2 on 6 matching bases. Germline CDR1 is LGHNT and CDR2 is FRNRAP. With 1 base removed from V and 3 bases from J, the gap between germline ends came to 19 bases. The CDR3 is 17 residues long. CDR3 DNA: TGTGCTAGTGGTTTGGAGGTGTTGGTCGGCGGGGTCTACGAGCAGTACTTC. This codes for CASGLEVLVGGVYEQYF.

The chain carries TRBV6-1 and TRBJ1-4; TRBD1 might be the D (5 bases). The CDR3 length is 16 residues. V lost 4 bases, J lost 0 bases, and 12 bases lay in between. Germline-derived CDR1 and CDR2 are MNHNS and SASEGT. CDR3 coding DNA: TGTGCCAGCAGTGTTTGGGGCCCAACAACTAATGAAAAACTGTTTTTT. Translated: CASSVWGPTTNEKLFF.